The source of this T cell receptor beta chain is a study of OX40 agonist ivuxolimab in advanced cancers. At cycle 4 day 1, cycle 7 day 1, and baseline, blood was sampled. V gave up 4 bases and J gave up 9 bases, with 23 bases separating them. CDR1 and CDR2 (germline): SGHRS, YFSETQ. CDR3 size: 16 residues. Profiled with immunoSEQ multiplex PCR; TCRdb holds only in-frame clones, not every one. Here the sample spans 40,000 to 45,000 clones, about 85% being singletons. The chain uses TRBV5-1 and TRBJ2-1; D uncertain. The specimen comprised CD4+ or CD8+ T cells sorted from blood, sampled in a trial of the OX40 agonist ivuxolimab. This TCR was sampled from an adult with an advanced solid tumor such as melanoma, head and neck, liver or kidney cancer. This chain's CDR3 is CASSRTAPGPSSEQFF. CDR3 bases: TGCGCCAGCAGCCGGACGGCACCCGGACCCTCTAGTGAGCAGTTCTTC.